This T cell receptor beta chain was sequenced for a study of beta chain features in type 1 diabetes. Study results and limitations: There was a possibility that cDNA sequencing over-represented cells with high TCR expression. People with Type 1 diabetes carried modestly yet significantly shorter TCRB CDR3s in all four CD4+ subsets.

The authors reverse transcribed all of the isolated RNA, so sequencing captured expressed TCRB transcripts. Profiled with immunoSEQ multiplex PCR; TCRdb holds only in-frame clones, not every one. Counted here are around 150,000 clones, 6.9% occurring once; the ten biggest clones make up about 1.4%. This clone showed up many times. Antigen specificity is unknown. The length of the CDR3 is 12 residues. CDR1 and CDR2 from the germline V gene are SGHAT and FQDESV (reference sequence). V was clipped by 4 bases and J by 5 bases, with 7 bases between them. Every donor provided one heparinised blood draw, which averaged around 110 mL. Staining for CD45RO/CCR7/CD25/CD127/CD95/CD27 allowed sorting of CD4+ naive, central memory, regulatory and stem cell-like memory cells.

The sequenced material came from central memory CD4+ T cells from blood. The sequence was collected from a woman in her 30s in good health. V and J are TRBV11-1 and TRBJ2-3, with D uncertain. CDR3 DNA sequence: TGTGCCAGCAGCTCACTAAGAGATACGCAGTATTTT. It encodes CASSSLRDTQYF.